The source of this T cell receptor (beta chain) is a study of shared clonotypes between healthy human individuals. The study, taken as a whole, reports: Tissues were not sampled, only blood, and their repertoires likely differ. As a rule, naive subsets had a larger estimated richness than memory subsets.

In the naive CD8 group, cells lacked CD45RO and were positively selected for CCR7, so terminally differentiated effector memory CD45RA+ cells were left out. Donors, without exception, were Caucasian adults residing in Nashville, Tennessee. Several immunoSEQ plates received, in even portions, the genomic DNA of each subset. Libraries were prepared by immunoSEQ multiplex PCR; TCRdb keeps only in-frame clonotypes and omits some of them. Of around 580,000 clones in the sample, more than 95% are singletons; the top ten hold less than 0.35%. The V end was cut by 6 bases, the J end by 1 base, with 12 bases between. Germline lookup yields CDR1 LNHNV and CDR2 YYDKDF (reference sequence). This CDR3 has 15 amino acids. On this clone itself: The antigen is unknown.

The sequence was obtained from a man aged 25-45 years in good health. Sequences were obtained from naive CD8+ T cells sorted from blood. The chain has TRBV15 and TRBJ2-2; D is uncertain. The CDR3 nucleotides read TGTGCCACCAGAGACACCAACAGGAACACCGGGGAGCTGTTTTTT. Amino acids: CATRDTNRNTGELFF.